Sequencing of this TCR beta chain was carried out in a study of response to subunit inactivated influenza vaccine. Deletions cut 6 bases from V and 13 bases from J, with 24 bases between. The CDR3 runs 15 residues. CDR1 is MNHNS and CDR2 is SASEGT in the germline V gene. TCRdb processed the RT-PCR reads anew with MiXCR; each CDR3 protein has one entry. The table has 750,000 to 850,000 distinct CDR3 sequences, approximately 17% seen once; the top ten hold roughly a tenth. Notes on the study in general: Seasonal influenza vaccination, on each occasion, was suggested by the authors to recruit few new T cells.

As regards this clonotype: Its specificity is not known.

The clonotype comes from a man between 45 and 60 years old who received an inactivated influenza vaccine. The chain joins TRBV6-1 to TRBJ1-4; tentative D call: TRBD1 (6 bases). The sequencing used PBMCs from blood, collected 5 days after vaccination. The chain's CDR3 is CASSPTPDSAFLLFF. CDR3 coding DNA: TGTGCCAGCAGCCCCACCCCGGACAGCGCCTTTTTACTGTTTTTT.